The rows below give T cell receptor beta chains drawn from one sample of a study of blood T cell repertoires in COVID-19. The data were produced by immunoSEQ multiplex PCR, yet TCRdb's version contains in-frame clones alone and is incomplete. The top ten hold 31% of the sample, which has 15,000 to 25,000 clones, 85% seen once. Sequenced input: peripheral blood. The receptors here all came from a human donor with active COVID-19. The donor label of this sample is uncertain. Each CDR3 is given with its conserved first and last residue. A D gene is named only where the DNA matches it firmly. Some rows have no size entry. The others give once, few or many, or a class for an expanded clone.

abundance: .; j_gene: TRBJ2-2; v_gene: TRBV10-3; d_gene: .; CDR3nt: TGTGCCATCAGGGCGGAGGGCCAAGGGTCGACCGGGGAGCTGTTTTTT; CDR3aa: CAIRAEGQGSTGELFF
abundance: .; j_gene: TRBJ2-7; v_gene: TRBV19; d_gene: TRBD1; CDR3nt: TGTGCCAGTAGTTTATCCGGACAGGGCTACGAGCAGTACTTC; CDR3aa: CASSLSGQGYEQYF
abundance: .; j_gene: TRBJ2-7; v_gene: TRBV28; d_gene: TRBD2; CDR3nt: TGTGCCAGCAGTTTATCCGCTAGCGGCACCTACGAGCAGTACTTC; CDR3aa: CASSLSASGTYEQYF
abundance: .; j_gene: TRBJ1-3; v_gene: TRBV27; d_gene: .; CDR3nt: TGTGCCAGCAGTTTAGGACAGCCGGGCACTGGAAACACCATATATTTT; CDR3aa: CASSLGQPGTGNTIYF
abundance: .; j_gene: TRBJ2-7; v_gene: TRBV7-9; d_gene: TRBD2; CDR3nt: TGTGCCAGCAGCTCGGCCACTAGCGCGGCCGAGCAGTACTTC; CDR3aa: CASSSATSAAEQYF
abundance: once; j_gene: TRBJ2-3; v_gene: TRBV9; d_gene: TRBD2; CDR3nt: TGTGCCAGCAGCGTAAGCGGGGCGGGAGGGTCTACGAGTACGCAGTATTTT; CDR3aa: CASSVSGAGGSTSTQYF
abundance: .; j_gene: TRBJ2-3; v_gene: TRBV9; d_gene: .; CDR3nt: TGTGCCAGCAGCGTACTAGCCGCCGGCACAGATACGCAGTATTTT; CDR3aa: CASSVLAAGTDTQYF
abundance: .; j_gene: TRBJ2-2; v_gene: TRBV9; d_gene: TRBD1; CDR3nt: TGTGCCAGCAGAGCCGGACAGGGTACCGGGGAGCTGTTTTTT; CDR3aa: CASRAGQGTGELFF
abundance: .; j_gene: TRBJ2-7; v_gene: TRBV7-8; d_gene: TRBD1; CDR3nt: TGTGCCAGCAGCTCGGGGACAGGTAACTACGAGCAGTACTTC; CDR3aa: CASSSGTGNYEQYF
abundance: .; j_gene: TRBJ1-5; v_gene: TRBV7-2; d_gene: .; CDR3nt: TGTGCCAGCAGCTTCGACAGTAATCAGCCCCAGCATTTT; CDR3aa: CASSFDSNQPQHF
abundance: .; j_gene: TRBJ2-5; v_gene: TRBV9; d_gene: TRBD1; CDR3nt: TGTGCCAGCAGTGACAGGGATCAAGAGACCCAGTACTTC; CDR3aa: CASSDRDQETQYF
abundance: .; j_gene: TRBJ1-6; v_gene: TRBV6-1; d_gene: TRBD1; CDR3nt: TGTGCCAGCAGTGAGGAGACAGGGTATTCACCCCTCCACTTT; CDR3aa: CASSEETGYSPLHF
abundance: .; j_gene: TRBJ1-4; v_gene: TRBV27; d_gene: .; CDR3nt: TGTGCCAGCCGTCGGGGGGCGGAAAAACTGTTTTTT; CDR3aa: CASRRGAEKLFF
abundance: .; j_gene: TRBJ2-5; v_gene: TRBV7-8; d_gene: TRBD2; CDR3nt: TGTGCCAGCAGAGCCACTAGCGGGGGGGAGACCCAGTACTTC; CDR3aa: CASRATSGGETQYF
abundance: .; j_gene: TRBJ2-3; v_gene: TRBV5-4; d_gene: TRBD2; CDR3nt: TGTGCCAGCAGCTCGATAGCGGGAGTAGGAACAGATACGCAGTATTTT; CDR3aa: CASSSIAGVGTDTQYF
abundance: .; j_gene: TRBJ2-1; v_gene: TRBV10-3; d_gene: .; CDR3nt: TGTGCCATCAGCACCCCGGGGAGGAACCTAGGGTTTGCCTACAATGAGCAGTTCTTC; CDR3aa: CAISTPGRNLGFAYNEQFF
abundance: .; j_gene: TRBJ1-1; v_gene: TRBV7-2; d_gene: .; CDR3nt: TGTGCCAGCAGCCGGACTGAGAACGGGTACACTGAAGCTTTCTTT; CDR3aa: CASSRTENGYTEAFF
abundance: few; j_gene: TRBJ2-7; v_gene: TRBV7-9; d_gene: .; CDR3nt: TGTGCCAGCAGCCCACTCTACGACGAGCAGTACTTC; CDR3aa: CASSPLYDEQYF
abundance: .; j_gene: TRBJ2-5; v_gene: TRBV2; d_gene: .; CDR3nt: TGTGCCAGCAGTGACGGAGAGACCCAGTACTTC; CDR3aa: CASSDGETQYF
abundance: .; j_gene: TRBJ2-2; v_gene: TRBV12-5; d_gene: TRBD1; CDR3nt: TGTGCTAGTGGTTGGGGACAGGGGGCGACCGGGGAGCTGTTTTTT; CDR3aa: CASGWGQGATGELFF
abundance: .; j_gene: TRBJ1-6; v_gene: TRBV6-1; d_gene: .; CDR3nt: TGTGCCAGCAGTGAAGTTGGAGGAAGCTCCTATAATTCACCCCTCCACTTT; CDR3aa: CASSEVGGSSYNSPLHF
abundance: .; j_gene: TRBJ1-4; v_gene: TRBV7-2; d_gene: .; CDR3nt: TGTGCCAGCAGCTTAGTGGCAGGGACAACTAATGAAAAACTGTTTTTT; CDR3aa: CASSLVAGTTNEKLFF
abundance: .; j_gene: TRBJ1-1; v_gene: TRBV29-1; d_gene: .; CDR3nt: TGCAGCGTTGAGTTCGGGGGGAGTTTCACTGAAGCTTTCTTT; CDR3aa: CSVEFGGSFTEAFF
abundance: few; j_gene: TRBJ1-4; v_gene: TRBV9; d_gene: TRBD1; CDR3nt: TGTGCCAGCAGCAAGGGCCTGGGACAGGATAATGAAAAACTGTTTTTT; CDR3aa: CASSKGLGQDNEKLFF
abundance: .; j_gene: TRBJ2-1; v_gene: TRBV2; d_gene: TRBD2; CDR3nt: TGTGCCAGCAGTGAAGGGATCGGGGGGGCTTGGAATGAGCAGTTCTTC; CDR3aa: CASSEGIGGAWNEQFF
abundance: .; j_gene: TRBJ2-7; v_gene: TRBV19; d_gene: TRBD1; CDR3nt: TGTGCCAGTAGCGCCGGGACAGGGGGCGGCTACGAGCAGTACTTC; CDR3aa: CASSAGTGGGYEQYF
abundance: once; j_gene: TRBJ2-7; v_gene: TRBV11-3; d_gene: .; CDR3nt: TGTGCCAGCAGCTTAACAGGGTTCAACGAGCAGTACTTC; CDR3aa: CASSLTGFNEQYF
abundance: .; j_gene: TRBJ2-1; v_gene: TRBV6-4; d_gene: TRBD2; CDR3nt: TGTGCCAGCAAGCGGGAGGGCTCCTACAATGAGCAGTTCTTC; CDR3aa: CASKREGSYNEQFF
abundance: .; j_gene: TRBJ2-4; v_gene: TRBV5-4; d_gene: .; CDR3nt: TGTGCCAGCAGCTTGGCCCTAGGAGCCAAAAACATTCAGTACTTC; CDR3aa: CASSLALGAKNIQYF
abundance: .; j_gene: TRBJ2-7; v_gene: TRBV7-2; d_gene: TRBD2; CDR3nt: TGTGCCAGCACCCTGACTAGCGGGAGCTTCTACGAGCAGTACTTC; CDR3aa: CASTLTSGSFYEQYF
abundance: .; j_gene: TRBJ2-2; v_gene: TRBV5-1; d_gene: .; CDR3nt: TGCGCCAGCAGCGACCAGCCCGGGGAGAACACCGGGGAGCTGTTTTTT; CDR3aa: CASSDQPGENTGELFF
abundance: .; j_gene: TRBJ1-1; v_gene: TRBV3-1/TRBV3-2; d_gene: .; CDR3nt: TGTGCCAGCAGCCCAACGACAGGCAGCACTGAAGCTTTCTTT; CDR3aa: CASSPTTGSTEAFF
abundance: .; j_gene: TRBJ1-1; v_gene: TRBV3-1/TRBV3-2; d_gene: .; CDR3nt: TGTGCCAGCAGCCAACAGGGTTTTATGAACACTGAAGCTTTCTTT; CDR3aa: CASSQQGFMNTEAFF
abundance: .; j_gene: TRBJ2-5; v_gene: TRBV4-1; d_gene: .; CDR3nt: TGCGCCAGCAGCCAGTTTTTCAGGGCCCAAGAGACCCAGTACTTC; CDR3aa: CASSQFFRAQETQYF
abundance: .; j_gene: TRBJ2-1; v_gene: TRBV5-1; d_gene: .; CDR3nt: TGCGCCAGCAGATCTATCGATGAGCAGTTCTTC; CDR3aa: CASRSIDEQFF
abundance: few; j_gene: TRBJ2-7; v_gene: TRBV29-1; d_gene: .; CDR3nt: TGCAGCGTTGGGACACAAACCTCCTACGAGCAGTACTTC; CDR3aa: CSVGTQTSYEQYF
abundance: .; j_gene: TRBJ2-5; v_gene: TRBV9; d_gene: .; CDR3nt: TGTGCCAGCAGCCCTTCCCCCCCACCGAGGGAGACCCAGTACTTC; CDR3aa: CASSPSPPPRETQYF
abundance: once; j_gene: TRBJ2-1; v_gene: TRBV6-2/TRBV6-3; d_gene: .; CDR3nt: TGTGCCAGCAGCACGAGCGGAGGCTCCTACAATGAGCAGTTCTTC; CDR3aa: CASSTSGGSYNEQFF
abundance: once; j_gene: TRBJ2-7; v_gene: TRBV2; d_gene: .; CDR3nt: TGTGCCAGCAGTCCGGCGGGAACTAAATTATTCGAGCAGTACTTC; CDR3aa: CASSPAGTKLFEQYF
abundance: .; j_gene: TRBJ2-7; v_gene: TRBV6-2/TRBV6-3; d_gene: .; CDR3nt: TGTGCCAGCAGCCTCAGCGAGGCATACGAGCAGTACTTC; CDR3aa: CASSLSEAYEQYF
abundance: .; j_gene: TRBJ2-4; v_gene: TRBV10-1; d_gene: TRBD1; CDR3nt: TGCGCCAGCAGCCACGGACAGGGAGGCAAAAACATTCAGTACTTC; CDR3aa: CASSHGQGGKNIQYF
abundance: .; j_gene: TRBJ2-3; v_gene: TRBV7-6; d_gene: TRBD1; CDR3nt: TGTGCCAGCAGCAGGACAGGGATTAGCACAGATACGCAGTATTTT; CDR3aa: CASSRTGISTDTQYF
abundance: few; j_gene: TRBJ2-2; v_gene: TRBV19; d_gene: .; CDR3nt: TGTGCCAGTATCGGCCAGGGGTTTACCGGGGAGCTGTTTTTT; CDR3aa: CASIGQGFTGELFF
abundance: .; j_gene: TRBJ1-1; v_gene: TRBV13; d_gene: TRBD1; CDR3nt: TGTGCCAGCAGCTTCCCCACAGGGGGGACTGAAGCTTTCTTT; CDR3aa: CASSFPTGGTEAFF
abundance: .; j_gene: TRBJ2-1; v_gene: TRBV2; d_gene: .; CDR3nt: TGTGCCAGCAGTGAAGCGGACAAGGACAATGAGCAGTTCTTC; CDR3aa: CASSEADKDNEQFF
abundance: .; j_gene: TRBJ1-3; v_gene: TRBV19; d_gene: .; CDR3nt: TGTGCCAGTAGAGCCCTCTCTGGAAACACCATATATTTT; CDR3aa: CASRALSGNTIYF
abundance: .; j_gene: TRBJ2-7; v_gene: TRBV9; d_gene: TRBD2; CDR3nt: TGTGCCAGCAGCCCAGACGGGCGGGAGGACGAGCAGTACTTC; CDR3aa: CASSPDGREDEQYF
abundance: once; j_gene: TRBJ2-1; v_gene: TRBV7-8; d_gene: TRBD1; CDR3nt: TGTGCCAGCAGCCATCCGGGACAGCCTTACAATGAGCAGTTCTTC; CDR3aa: CASSHPGQPYNEQFF
abundance: .; j_gene: TRBJ2-3; v_gene: TRBV3-1/TRBV3-2; d_gene: TRBD2; CDR3nt: TGTGCCAGCAGGCGCAGGAGTAGCGGGAGGTACGCAGATACGCAGTATTTT; CDR3aa: CASRRRSSGRYADTQYF
abundance: .; j_gene: TRBJ2-7; v_gene: TRBV27; d_gene: .; CDR3nt: TGTGCCAGCAGTCTTGGGCACCCCGGAGGTCGATCCTACGAGCAGTACTTC; CDR3aa: CASSLGHPGGRSYEQYF